Sequencing of this TCR beta chain was carried out in a study of blood T cell repertoires in COVID-19. At the level of the study: T cells, B-cell-depleted T cells, or PBMCs supplied cDNA or gDNA.

Clones were sequenced by immunoSEQ multiplex PCR, and TCRdb holds only the in-frame ones, with some missing. Among 80,000 to 85,000 clones listed, approximately 86% were seen once. The sequence came from a woman aged 80 or over with acute or convalescent COVID-19. The material sequenced was peripheral blood.

CDR3 DNA sequence: TGTGCCAGTAGGACGACAGGGGGAGGAACCGGGGAGCTGTTTTTT. Encoded protein: CASRTTGGGTGELFF. The chain employs TRBV19 and TRBJ2-2; 9 positions agree with TRBD1. CDR1 is LNHDA, CDR2 SQIVND, per germline (reference sequence). The CDR3 extends over 15 amino acids. V shed 6 bases, J shed 5 bases, and the junction held 7 bases outside the gene matches.